This section outlines one TCR beta chain sequence together with its context. The specificity of this receptor is unknown. No base qualities exist here, and no much larger clone lies one base off it. This sample is drawn from a study of cytomegalovirus exposure and HLA in healthy donors (dated by TCRdb to between 2016 and 2019). Background on the whole study: According to a later analysis, the 120 or so validation repertoires were produced on the same platform as the roughly 600 repertoires of the first cohort. The study aimed to test whether cataloging public T cell receptors could reveal signatures of past pathogen exposure. In addition to the first cohort of 650 to 800 subjects, a separate validation cohort of 130 or so different subjects was used. The study combined high-throughput TCR immunosequencing, statistical association of individual TCRs with disease status, and machine learning to predict cytomegalovirus infection status.

Broader findings and caveats from the paper: A later analysis lacked HLA typing for the validation cohort, so it scored co-occurrence in that cohort across all 110 or so repertoires. A few of the identified cytomegalovirus-associated TCR beta chains were confirmed in vitro to be specific for cytomegalovirus antigens. Cytomegalovirus status was reported to be diagnosed by the classifier with high specificity and sensitivity in both the original and validation cohorts. Across donors, most TCR sequences were observed very rarely, whereas some public TCRs were present in many individuals. The study gave a list of 150 to 200 TCR beta chains associated with cytomegalovirus. In a later analysis, TCRs clustered in the first cohort were found to also tend to co-occur in the roughly 120 validation repertoires, with approximately 93% of cluster scores above 0. The authors suggested that the approach could potentially be extended to other disease states and immunological phenotypes.

The CDR3 contains 14 residues, cysteine and phenylalanine counted. Only CDR3 DNA is held: 42 bases, read in frame from base 1. The germline V gene (reference sequence) sets CDR1 to MNHEY and CDR2 to SMNVEV. V is clipped by 3 bases and J by 7 bases, and the sequence between their germline boundaries is 12 bases long. The donors were included in the validation cohort of roughly 120 subjects, a group kept apart from the approximately 690-subject first cohort. The library was built by means of the immunoSEQ multiplex PCR assay. From the authors' description of their analysis: A statistical classification framework was built to diagnose cytomegalovirus status from the catalog of TCR beta chain sequences. TCRdb holds this immuneACCESS table with in-frame rearrangements only. Some clones are missing; in checked studies, unresolved V genes explain under half, and the rest has no known cause. For V, J and clone size, that table is used; D and trimming come from the DNA. Recorded for this sample are under 150,000 clones; approximately 87% of them occurred a single time. The biggest ten clones account for 6% to 7% of the sample.

This receptor chain uses TRBV27 and TRBJ1-4, with a tentative D gene TRBD1 over 6 matching bases. The sample comprised PBMCs. The TCR sequence derives from a woman younger than 30 in good health and CMV-seropositive. The bases read TGTGCCAGCAGTTTGGCAGGGGCTTCTGAAAAACTGTTTTTT. It is translated as CASSLAGASEKLFF. Where the CDR3 stops, the reference TRBV27 and TRBJ1-4 genes take over; the full variable domain is EAQVTQNPRYLITVTGKKLTVTCSQNMNHEYMSWYRQDPGLGLRQIYYSMNVEVTDKGDVPEGYKVSRKEKRNFPLILESPSPNQTSLYFCASSLAGASEKLFFGSGTQLSVL.